The 22 T cell receptor beta chains in this list originate from one sample, sequenced in a study of cytomegalovirus exposure and HLA in healthy donors. PCR involved 60 Vbeta and 13 Jbeta primers. Only in-frame clones appear in the TCRdb table, and some are missing; sequencing was by immunoSEQ multiplex PCR. Counted here are 90,000 to 110,000 clones, 65% to 85% occurring once; the ten biggest clones make up 6% to 7.5%. The specimen sequenced was PBMCs. Receptors were obtained from a man aged 18 to 35 in good health and CMV-seronegative.

The chain combines TRBV6-1 with TRBJ2-1; the match to TRBD1 covers 9 bases. The CDR3 covers 14 residues. V shed 6 bases and J 9 bases; nucleotides not matched to a gene: 9. Per the germline V gene, CDR1 is MNHNS and CDR2 is SASEGT. The CDR3 loop is CASRGQGAQGEQFF. DNA for the CDR3: TGTGCCAGCAGGGGACAGGGCGCACAAGGTGAGCAGTTCTTC.

V is TRBV7-2 and J is TRBJ2-1, with D perhaps TRBD1 (6 bases). The V gene's germline CDR1 is SGHTA and CDR2 FQGNSA. V was shortened by 4 bases and J by 7 bases, with 8 bases between the two germline ends. There are 12 residues in the CDR3. The CDR3 spells CASSWTVNEQFF. DNA of the CDR3: TGTGCCAGCAGCTGGACAGTAAATGAGCAGTTCTTC. Combining the CDR3 with reference TRBV7-2 and TRBJ2-1 gives the whole variable domain GAGVSQSPSNKVTEKGKDVELRCDPISGHTALYWYRQSLGQGLEFLIYFQGNSAPDKSGLPSDRFSAERTGGSVSTLTIQRTQQEDSAVYLCASSWTVNEQFFGPGTRLTVL.

The genes are TRBV21-1 and TRBJ2-5; TRBD2, the table's D call, was not compared with the DNA. The J call may be mistaken, given a closer DNA end match to TRBJ2-7. TRBV21-1 is a listed pseudogene. CDR3 length: 10 residues. Here the CDR3 DNA reads TGTGCCAGCAGATGCTACGAGCAGTACTTC. Its protein product is CASRCYEQYF.

CDR3 residues: CASSLGTSGSGELFF. CDR3 in DNA: TGTGCCAGCAGCTTAGGGACTAGCGGGTCCGGGGAGCTGTTTTTT. V is TRBV7-7 and J is TRBJ2-2, with 11 bases that match TRBD2. V trimming: 1 base; J trimming: 6 bases; junction bases outside the gene matches: 1. Germline V gives CDR1 SSHAT, CDR2 FNYEAQ (reference sequence). The length of the CDR3 is 15 residues.

This clone was counted only a few times. The V gene is TRBV7-2, the J gene TRBJ2-1; perhaps TRBD1 as D (5 bases). The germline V gene has CDR1 SGHTA and CDR2 FQGNSA. V lost 8 bases, J lost 3 bases, and 11 bases lay in between. The CDR3 spans 13 residues. For the CDR3, the DNA is TGTGCCAGCGGCCCAAGGGGCTACAATGAGCAGTTCTTC. Its protein is CASGPRGYNEQFF.

In regard to this clone: An end of the junction differs from the germline gene, which may be a read error. This chain connects TRBV19 to TRBJ2-7, with 8 bases that match TRBD1. Per the germline V gene, CDR1 is LNHDA and CDR2 is SQIVND (reference sequence). The CDR3 sequence is 14 residues long. As DNA, the CDR3 is TGTGCCAGTAGACCGGGACAGGTCTCCAACGAGCAGTACTTC. Protein product: CASRPGQVSNEQYF.

The chain carries TRBV5-4 and TRBJ1-1; TRBD1 matches at 8 bases. Germline CDR1 reads SGHNT; CDR2 reads YYREEE (reference sequence). The junction had 7 bases not matched to a gene; V was cut back by 0 bases and J by 6 bases. The CDR3 extends over 15 amino acids. DNA of the CDR3: TGTGCCAGCAGCTTGGAAGCAGGGGGCCTCGCTGAAGCTTTCTTT. Encoded protein: CASSLEAGGLAEAFF.

The V and J genes are TRBV7-9 and TRBJ2-2; D is perhaps TRBD1 (5 bases). CDR1 and CDR2 (germline): SEHNR, FQNEAQ (reference sequence). The CDR3 spans 13 residues. V shed 5 bases and J shed 4 bases, with 8 bases lying between them. The CDR3: CASSRGSTGELFF. The CDR3 coding sequence is TGTGCCAGCAGCAGGGGAAGCACCGGGGAGCTGTTTTTT.

This clone was observed a handful of times. CDR3 protein: CASSLEIMNTEAFF. In DNA, the CDR3 is TGTGCCAGCAGCTTAGAAATCATGAACACTGAAGCTTTCTTT. The gene calls are TRBV7-2 and TRBJ1-1; D is uncertain. V lost 1 base to trimming and J lost 0 bases, with 6 bases between them. Germline V gene sequence: CDR1 SGHTA, CDR2 FQGNSA. This CDR3 region has 14 residues.

A few counts support this clone. The chain uses TRBV21-1 and TRBJ1-2. TRBV21-1 is a pseudogene. The CDR3 is made up of 14 amino acids. In nucleotides, the CDR3 is TGTGCCAGCAGCAAATATAAGCCCTTTTATGGCTACACCTTC. The encoded protein is CASSKYKPFYGYTF.

CDR3 nucleotide sequence: TGTGCCAGCAGTTCCCCCGGACCTAGCGGAGCCTCCTACGAGCAGTACTTC. As protein: CASSSPGPSGASYEQYF. The rearrangement uses TRBV27 and TRBJ2-7; TRBD2 matches at 7 bases. Germline V CDR1 and CDR2: MNHEY, SMNVEV (reference sequence). The CDR3 has 17 amino acids. J gave up 0 bases and V 4 bases, and 12 bases lay outside the gene matches.

The chain has TRBV28 and TRBJ1-1; 11 nucleotides align to TRBD1. CDR1 is MDHEN and CDR2 is SYDVKM in the germline V gene. The CDR3 sequence is 14 residues long. J lost 10 bases, V lost 4 bases, and 8 bases had no gene match. CDR3 coding DNA: TGTGCCAGCAGTTCCCCTGGACAGGGGGCCGGAGCTTTCTTT. Translated: CASSSPGQGAGAFF.

The J gene is TRBJ1-6, the V gene TRBV5-1; D not resolved. The germline CDR1 and CDR2 sequences are SGHRS and YFSETQ. V lost 4 bases and J lost 7, with 18 bases in between. There are 16 residues in the CDR3. This CDR3 reads CASSLRAGTGNSPLHF. The DNA for the CDR3 is TGCGCCAGCAGCCTGAGGGCCGGCACTGGAAATTCACCCCTCCACTTT.

V usage is TRBV11-3 and J usage is TRBJ2-4, with D possibly TRBD1 on 5 matching bases. V lost 4 bases, J lost 4 bases, and 11 bases lay in between. Germline assignment: CDR1 SGHNT and CDR2 YENEEA. The CDR3 runs to 14 residues. For the CDR3, the DNA is TGTGCCAGCAGCTCCTTTGGGGCAAAAAACATTCAGTACTTC. It yields the protein CASSSFGAKNIQYF.

This chain links TRBV7-2 with TRBJ2-4, with D possibly TRBD1 on 5 matching bases. Germline values: CDR1 SGHTA, CDR2 FQGNSA. The ends were cut back, 6 bases at V and 4 bases at J, with 16 bases in the middle. The CDR3 runs 15 residues. CDR3 nucleotide sequence: TGTGCCAGCAGTCAAATACAGGACCCAAAAAACATTCAGTACTTC. Translation gives CASSQIQDPKNIQYF.

The chain couples TRBV5-4 to TRBJ2-1, with unresolved D. The germline CDR1 and CDR2 sequences are SGHNT and YYREEE (reference sequence). The V end was cut by 0 bases, the J end by 0 bases, with 4 bases between. CDR3 length equals 14 residues. CDR3 loop: CASSLGSSYNEQFF. The CDR3 nucleotides are TGTGCCAGCAGCTTGGGTAGCTCCTACAATGAGCAGTTCTTC.

The chain recombines TRBV6-5 with TRBJ2-7; D is possibly TRBD1 (5 bases). Germline-derived CDR1 and CDR2 are MNHEY and SVGAGI. This CDR3 spans 13 amino acids. Between the trimmed V and J ends, which lost 2 bases and 3 bases, there was a span of 8 bases. CDR3 sequence: CASSYDSVYEQYF. CDR3 nucleotide sequence: TGTGCCAGCAGTTACGACAGCGTCTACGAGCAGTACTTC.

The chain uses TRBV29-1 and TRBJ1-1, with D unresolved. V lost 7 bases, J lost 2 bases, and 14 bases lay in between. This CDR3 has 13 residues. The germline CDR1 and CDR2 sequences are SQVTM and ANQGSEA. The CDR3 spells CSAPSDTNTEAFF. In DNA form, the CDR3 reads TGCAGCGCCCCCTCTGACACAAACACTGAAGCTTTCTTT.

This chain uses TRBV2 with TRBJ1-2; D gene unclear. The germline V and J ends were trimmed by 4 bases and 6 bases, with 24 bases remaining between them. From germline, CDR1 is SNHLY and CDR2 FYNNEI. There are 17 residues in the CDR3. This CDR3 reads CASSARRDPAGRDGYTF. CDR3 coding DNA: TGTGCCAGCAGTGCCCGACGTGATCCAGCCGGGAGAGATGGCTACACCTTC.

The chain couples TRBV6-4 to TRBJ2-7; 14 bases map to TRBD2. Germline CDR1 MRHNA, CDR2 SNTAGT. Losses at the gene ends were 2 bases for V and 5 bases for J; bases not matched to a gene: 14. This CDR3 has 19 residues. CDR3 loop: CASSDPIPGLAGVIHEQYF. CDR3 nucleotides: TGTGCCAGCAGTGACCCAATCCCGGGACTAGCGGGAGTCATCCACGAGCAGTACTTC.

DNA of the CDR3: TGTGCCAGCAGTCCGCAGCGGGGTCGCACAGATACGCAGTATTTT. It yields the protein CASSPQRGRTDTQYF. This chain connects TRBV28 to TRBJ2-3; 7 nucleotides match TRBD2. CDR1 and CDR2 from the germline V gene are MDHEN and SYDVKM. The V and J ends lost 5 bases and 1 base, in that order; junction bases with no gene match: 6. CDR3 length: 15 amino acids.

A remark on this clone: A single base separates this from a much larger clone, so it may be a read error. V gene TRBV6-1 combines with J gene TRBJ2-7, with 7 bases fitting TRBD1. The CDR3 has 14 amino acids. Germline loops: CDR1 MNHNS, CDR2 SASEGT. Trimming took 3 bases from V and 5 from J; bases not matched to a gene: 7. CDR3 sequence: CASSDGTESDEQYF. CDR3 bases: TGTGCCAGCAGTGATGGGACAGAAAGTGACGAGCAGTACTTC.